The rows below give T cell receptor beta chains drawn from one sample of a study of blood T cell repertoires in COVID-19. Profiling relied on immunoSEQ multiplex PCR, and the TCRdb table lists in-frame clones only, not all of them. The sample lists some 50,000 clones, approximately 85% occurring once. Material: peripheral blood. These receptor sequences come from a woman aged 60-75 years with acute or convalescent COVID-19. The CDR3 runs from the conserved cysteine through the conserved F or W.

j_call	v_call	cdr3_aa
TRBJ2-3	TRBV30	CAWRRGLAADTQYF
TRBJ2-1	TRBV9	CASSVAVGGGREQFF
TRBJ1-1	TRBV2	CASITTVEAFF
TRBJ1-1	TRBV20-1	CSASVLYGENTEAFF
TRBJ1-5	TRBV29-1	CSVVLLDSRSLAQHF
TRBJ1-1	TRBV4-1	CASSQDSKVQGAGGAFF
TRBJ2-7	TRBV2	CASSDRQGPFYEQYF
TRBJ1-6	TRBV5-5	CASSLVTDSPLHF
TRBJ2-2	TRBV7-8	CASSSGQGGNTGELFF
TRBJ2-1	TRBV19	CASSIDPRQGNEQFF
TRBJ2-1	TRBV11-3	CASSLVPSGGGEQFF
TRBJ2-7	TRBV7-8	CASSISWTSGAEQYF
TRBJ2-3	TRBV2	CASSVWGQGVDTQYF
TRBJ2-1	TRBV18	CASSPQGASVVYEQFF
TRBJ1-4	TRBV6-1	CASSDGTALRFNEKLFF
TRBJ1-4	TRBV15	CATSRDLRTRNEKLFF
TRBJ2-1	TRBV25-1	CASRASGDRNEQFF
TRBJ1-5	TRBV6-5	CASRETVKGNQPQHF
TRBJ2-3	TRBV2	CASSALRQSTDTQYF
TRBJ2-5	TRBV3-1/TRBV3-2	CASSQAEGGQYF
TRBJ1-3	TRBV15	CATSVENLYSGNTIYF
TRBJ1-2	TRBV6-6	CASSYRTDANYGYTF
TRBJ1-3	TRBV18	CASSRDRGTGNTIYF
TRBJ2-7	TRBV11-2	CASSYHRDKFYEQYF
TRBJ2-6	TRBV7-2	CASRTGIGSGANVLTF
TRBJ2-3	TRBV7-3	CASSLVGTDTQYF
TRBJ1-5	TRBV7-2	CASSAHRNQPQHF
TRBJ1-4	TRBV7-8	CASSHPGTGGYEKLFF
TRBJ1-2	TRBV6-5	CASSYDLTGNYGYTF
TRBJ1-1	TRBV27	CASSWGGQGLAFF
TRBJ1-2	TRBV5-1	CASSLEGGTGKSGYTF
TRBJ1-1	TRBV20-1	CSAGDYLAFF
TRBJ1-2	TRBV3-1/TRBV3-2	CASSRRQGASVYGYTF
TRBJ2-5	TRBV12-3/TRBV12-4	CASGDRGETQYF
TRBJ1-1	TRBV6-5	CASNTQVPGTEAFF
TRBJ2-3	TRBV9	CASGGMSDTQYF
TRBJ2-3	TRBV5-1	CASSFTSAGGTDTQYF
TRBJ1-1	TRBV6-5	CASRQGANTEAFF
TRBJ2-3	TRBV27	CASSLGEGFDTQYF
TRBJ1-1	TRBV5-5	CASSPWDTGGAFF
TRBJ1-4	TRBV2	CASRDRGRTNEKLFF
TRBJ2-7	TRBV28	CASSLGRDYEQYF
TRBJ1-2	TRBV21-1	CASKYRVTQYGYTF
TRBJ2-7	TRBV24-1	CATSDPGTPYEQYF
TRBJ1-1	TRBV29-1	CSVELRAWGAEAFF
TRBJ1-1	TRBV3-1/TRBV3-2	CASSHSGTGEAFF
TRBJ2-3	TRBV6-5	CASRAWEGRTDTQYF
TRBJ2-1	TRBV5-1	CASSLEGQGRWDEQFF
TRBJ1-1	TRBV6-5	CASSYESNTEAFF
TRBJ1-1	TRBV5-4	CASSPRTVANTEAFF
TRBJ1-1	TRBV11-3	CASSLSSGNTEAFF
TRBJ2-3	TRBV7-2	CASSLAGQGATDTQYF
TRBJ1-1	TRBV19	CASSTHSGTENTEAFF
TRBJ1-2	TRBV3-1/TRBV3-2	CASSQVVAGPYGYTF
TRBJ2-5	TRBV6-2/TRBV6-3	CASSYDLQRGGLLKTQYF
TRBJ2-1	TRBV7-2	CASRPGPSGNNEQFF
TRBJ1-3	TRBV28	CASSSWGGANGNTIYF